The clone carrying this T cell receptor beta chain came up many times. Its antigen is unknown. This entry belongs to a study of T cells in Graves' hyperthyroidism and ophthalmopathy. Study summary: Blood was drawn when the patient was first diagnosed and still untreated.

The source material, RNA transcripts, was used to amplify TCR beta CDR3 regions. First-round RT-PCR targeting the TCR CDR3 was performed with the HTBI primer set. One entry per CDR3 protein results from TCRdb running MiXCR on the multiplex PCR reads. Of more than 300,000 distinct CDR3 sequences in the sample, more than 11% are singletons; the top ten hold roughly 24%. Germline lookup yields CDR1 DFQATT and CDR2 SNEGSKA (reference sequence). Deletions cut 2 bases from V and 3 bases from J, with 9 bases between. This CDR3 comprises 13 residues. General study findings and limits: Onset of ophthalmopathy came a median roughly 6.9 months after the model predicted it.

Each 10 ml fresh peripheral blood draw supplied the PBMCs. The receptor was derived from a woman aged 25 to 39 with Graves' hyperthyroidism. Sequencing was done on a sample of blood. V usage is TRBV20-1 and J usage is TRBJ2-3; D may be TRBD1 (5 bases). CDR3 DNA sequence: TGCAGTGCTAGAAAACGACAGACAGATACGCAGTATTTT. Translating gives CSARKRQTDTQYF.